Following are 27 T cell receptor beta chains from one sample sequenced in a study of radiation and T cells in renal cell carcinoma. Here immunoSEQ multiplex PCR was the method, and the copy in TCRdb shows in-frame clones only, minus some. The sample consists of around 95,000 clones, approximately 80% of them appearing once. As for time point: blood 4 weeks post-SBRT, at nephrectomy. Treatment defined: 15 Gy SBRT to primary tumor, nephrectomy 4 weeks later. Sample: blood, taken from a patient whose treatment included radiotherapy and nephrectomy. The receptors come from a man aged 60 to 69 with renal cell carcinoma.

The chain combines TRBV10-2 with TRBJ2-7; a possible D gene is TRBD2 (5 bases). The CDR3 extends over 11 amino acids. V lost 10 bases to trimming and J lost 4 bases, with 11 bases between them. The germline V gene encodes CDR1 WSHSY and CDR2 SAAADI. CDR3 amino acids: CATTEGYEQYF. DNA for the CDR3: TGCGCCACCACTGAGGGATACGAGCAGTACTTC.

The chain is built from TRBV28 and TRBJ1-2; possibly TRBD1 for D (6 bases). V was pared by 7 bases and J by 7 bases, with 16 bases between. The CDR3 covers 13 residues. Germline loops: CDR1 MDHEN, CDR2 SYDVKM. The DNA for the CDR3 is TGTGCCAGCACACCAGGGGTTGGTTCTGGCTACACCTTC. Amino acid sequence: CASTPGVGSGYTF.

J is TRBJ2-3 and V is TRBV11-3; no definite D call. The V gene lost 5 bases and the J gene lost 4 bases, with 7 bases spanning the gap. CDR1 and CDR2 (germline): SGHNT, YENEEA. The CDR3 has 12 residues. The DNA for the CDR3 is TGTGCCAGCAGCCTAAGGGCAGATACGCAGTATTTT. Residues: CASSLRADTQYF.

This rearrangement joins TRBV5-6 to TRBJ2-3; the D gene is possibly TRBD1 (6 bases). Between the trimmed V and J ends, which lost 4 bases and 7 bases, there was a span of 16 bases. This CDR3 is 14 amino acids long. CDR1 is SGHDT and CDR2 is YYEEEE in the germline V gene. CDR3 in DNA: TGTGCCAGCAGCCAAGAACAGGGTGTGAATACGCAGTATTTT. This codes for CASSQEQGVNTQYF.

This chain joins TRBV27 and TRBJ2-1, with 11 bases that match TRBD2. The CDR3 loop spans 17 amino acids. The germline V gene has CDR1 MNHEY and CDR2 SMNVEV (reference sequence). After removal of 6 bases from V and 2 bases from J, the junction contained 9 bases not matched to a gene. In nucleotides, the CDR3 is TGTGCCAGCAGGAGGTGGTTAGCGGGAGGGACCTACAATGAGCAGTTCTTC. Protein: CASRRWLAGGTYNEQFF.

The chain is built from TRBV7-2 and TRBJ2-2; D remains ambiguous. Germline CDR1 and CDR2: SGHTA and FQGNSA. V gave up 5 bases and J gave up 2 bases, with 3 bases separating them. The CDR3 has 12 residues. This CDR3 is CASSPNTGELFF. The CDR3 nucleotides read TGTGCCAGCAGCCCCAACACCGGGGAGCTGTTTTTT.

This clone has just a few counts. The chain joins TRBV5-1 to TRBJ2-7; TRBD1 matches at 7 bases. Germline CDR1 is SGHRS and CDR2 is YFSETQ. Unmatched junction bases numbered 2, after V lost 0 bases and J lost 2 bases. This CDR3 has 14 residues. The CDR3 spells CASSLGQGPYEQYF. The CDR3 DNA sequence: TGCGCCAGCAGCTTGGGACAGGGACCCTACGAGCAGTACTTC.

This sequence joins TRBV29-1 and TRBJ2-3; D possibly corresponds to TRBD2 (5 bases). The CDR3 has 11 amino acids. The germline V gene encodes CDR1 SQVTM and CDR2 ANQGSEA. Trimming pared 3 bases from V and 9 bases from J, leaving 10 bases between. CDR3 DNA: TGCAGCGTTGATGGCGGAGGAACGCAGTATTTT. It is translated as CSVDGGGTQYF.

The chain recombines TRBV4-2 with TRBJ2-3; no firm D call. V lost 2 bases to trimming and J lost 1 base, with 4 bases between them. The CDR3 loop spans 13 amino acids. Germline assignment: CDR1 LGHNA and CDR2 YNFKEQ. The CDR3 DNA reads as TGTGCCAGCAGCCAAACAGGCACAGATACGCAGTATTTT. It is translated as CASSQTGTDTQYF.

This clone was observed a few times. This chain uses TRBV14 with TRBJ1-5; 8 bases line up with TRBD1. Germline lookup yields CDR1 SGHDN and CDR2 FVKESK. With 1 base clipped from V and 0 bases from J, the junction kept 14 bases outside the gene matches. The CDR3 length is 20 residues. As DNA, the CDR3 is TGTGCCAGCAGCCAAGGGGACTCTGGGGACAGGACTTATAGCAATCAGCCCCAGCATTTT. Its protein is CASSQGDSGDRTYSNQPQHF.

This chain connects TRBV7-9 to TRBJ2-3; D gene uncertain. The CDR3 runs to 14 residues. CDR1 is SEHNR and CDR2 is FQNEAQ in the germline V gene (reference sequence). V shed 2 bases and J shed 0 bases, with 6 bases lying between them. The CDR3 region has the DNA TGTGCCAGCAGCTTATTTTCGAGCACAGATACGCAGTATTTT. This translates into CASSLFSSTDTQYF. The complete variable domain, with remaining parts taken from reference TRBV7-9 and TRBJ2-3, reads DTGVSQNPRHKITKRGQNVTFRCDPISEHNRLYWYRQTLGQGPEFLTYFQNEAQLEKSRLLSDRFSAERPKGSFSTLEIQRTEQGDSAMYLCASSLFSSTDTQYFGPGTRLTVL.

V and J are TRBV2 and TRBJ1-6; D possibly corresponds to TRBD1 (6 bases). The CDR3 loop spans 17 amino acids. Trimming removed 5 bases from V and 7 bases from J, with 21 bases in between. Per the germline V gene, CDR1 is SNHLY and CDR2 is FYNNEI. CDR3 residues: CASSWDISHPENSPLHF. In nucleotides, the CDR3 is TGTGCCAGCAGTTGGGACATCTCACACCCAGAGAATTCACCCCTCCACTTT.

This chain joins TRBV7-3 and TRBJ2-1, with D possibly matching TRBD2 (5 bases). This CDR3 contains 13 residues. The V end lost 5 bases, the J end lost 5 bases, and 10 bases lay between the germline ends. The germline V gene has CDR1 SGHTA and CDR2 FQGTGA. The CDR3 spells CASSVREDNEQFF. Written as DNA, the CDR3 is TGTGCCAGCAGCGTCCGGGAAGACAATGAGCAGTTCTTC.

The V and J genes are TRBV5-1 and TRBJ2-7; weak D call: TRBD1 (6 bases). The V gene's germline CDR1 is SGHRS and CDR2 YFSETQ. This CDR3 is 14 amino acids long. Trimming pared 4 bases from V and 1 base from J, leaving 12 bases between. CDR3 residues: CASSTGQRSYEQYF. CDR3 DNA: TGCGCCAGCAGCACAGGACAGAGGTCCTACGAGCAGTACTTC.

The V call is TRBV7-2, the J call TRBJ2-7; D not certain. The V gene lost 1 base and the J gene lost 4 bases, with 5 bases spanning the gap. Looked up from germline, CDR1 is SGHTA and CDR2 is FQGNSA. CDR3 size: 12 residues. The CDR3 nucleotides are TGTGCCAGCAGCTTAGACTGGTACGAGCAGTACTTC. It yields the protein CASSLDWYEQYF.

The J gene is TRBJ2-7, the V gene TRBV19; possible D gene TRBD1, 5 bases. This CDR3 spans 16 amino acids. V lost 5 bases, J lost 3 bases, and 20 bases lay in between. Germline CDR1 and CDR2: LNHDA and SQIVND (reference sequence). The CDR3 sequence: CASSRPGKTGDYEQYF. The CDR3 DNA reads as TGTGCCAGTAGTCGCCCAGGGAAAACTGGGGACTACGAGCAGTACTTC.

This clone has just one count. The CDR3, as DNA: TGTGCCAGCAGTAGGGGGGCTACGGGCTATGGCTACACCTTC. Translation gives CASSRGATGYGYTF. The chain is built from TRBV27 and TRBJ1-2; tentative D call: TRBD1 (6 bases). V was cut by 5 bases and J by 4 bases, with 14 bases left in between. CDR3 size: 14 residues. Germline CDR1 MNHEY, CDR2 SMNVEV (reference sequence).

The CDR3 sequence is CASSPRGTSGLQETQYF. CDR3 bases: TGCGCCAGCAGCCCTCGGGGGACTAGCGGCCTCCAAGAGACCCAGTACTTC. This chain links TRBV5-1 with TRBJ2-5; 11 bases are shared with TRBD2. V was pared by 4 bases and J by 1 base, with 9 bases of the junction left unmatched. Per germline, CDR1 SGHRS and CDR2 YFSETQ. This CDR3 contains 17 residues.

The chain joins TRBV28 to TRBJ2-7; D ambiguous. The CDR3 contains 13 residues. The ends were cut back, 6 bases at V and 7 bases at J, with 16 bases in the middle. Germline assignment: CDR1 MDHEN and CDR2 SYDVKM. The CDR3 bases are TGTGCCAGCAGGGCGCCCGGTGGGGTTGAGCAGTACTTC. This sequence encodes CASRAPGGVEQYF.

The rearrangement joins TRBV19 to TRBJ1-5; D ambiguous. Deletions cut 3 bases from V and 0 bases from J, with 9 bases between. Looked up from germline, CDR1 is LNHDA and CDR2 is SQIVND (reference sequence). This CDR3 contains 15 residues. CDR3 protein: CASSIAAYSNQPQHF. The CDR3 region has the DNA TGTGCCAGTAGTATCGCGGCCTATAGCAATCAGCCCCAGCATTTT.

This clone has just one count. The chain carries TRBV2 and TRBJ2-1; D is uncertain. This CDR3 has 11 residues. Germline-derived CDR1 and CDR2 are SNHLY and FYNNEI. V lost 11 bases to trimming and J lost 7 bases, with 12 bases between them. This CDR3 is CALWKENEQFF. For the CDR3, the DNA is TGTGCCCTTTGGAAGGAAAATGAGCAGTTCTTC.

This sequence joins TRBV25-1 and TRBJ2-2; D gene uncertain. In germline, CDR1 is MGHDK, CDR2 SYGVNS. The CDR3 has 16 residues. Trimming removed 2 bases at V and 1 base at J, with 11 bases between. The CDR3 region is CASSENTPRNTGELFF. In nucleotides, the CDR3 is TGTGCCAGCAGTGAAAACACTCCGAGGAACACCGGGGAGCTGTTTTTT.

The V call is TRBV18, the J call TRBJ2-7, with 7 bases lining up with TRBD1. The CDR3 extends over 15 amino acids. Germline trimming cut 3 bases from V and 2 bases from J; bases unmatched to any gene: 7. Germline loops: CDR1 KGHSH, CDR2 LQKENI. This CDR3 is CASSPSGDSTYEQYF. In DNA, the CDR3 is TGTGCCAGCTCACCGTCCGGGGACAGCACCTACGAGCAGTACTTC.

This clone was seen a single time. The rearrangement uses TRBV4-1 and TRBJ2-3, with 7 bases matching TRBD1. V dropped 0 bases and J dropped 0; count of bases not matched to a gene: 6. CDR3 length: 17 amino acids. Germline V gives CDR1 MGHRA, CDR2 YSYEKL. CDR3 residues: CASSQDWGTASTDTQYF. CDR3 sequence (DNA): TGCGCCAGCAGCCAAGATTGGGGGACAGCTAGCACAGATACGCAGTATTTT.

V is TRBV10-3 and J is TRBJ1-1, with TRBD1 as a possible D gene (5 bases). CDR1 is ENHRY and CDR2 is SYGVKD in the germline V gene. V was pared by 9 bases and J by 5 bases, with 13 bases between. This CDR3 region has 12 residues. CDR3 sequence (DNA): TGTGCCATACGAACGGGGGAAACTGAAGCTTTCTTT. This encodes CAIRTGETEAFF.

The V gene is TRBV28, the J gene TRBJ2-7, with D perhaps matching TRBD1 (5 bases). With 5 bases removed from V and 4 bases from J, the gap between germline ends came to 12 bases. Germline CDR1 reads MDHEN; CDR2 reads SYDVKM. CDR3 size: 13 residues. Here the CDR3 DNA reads TGTGCCAGCAGTAGACAGACCCCATACGAGCAGTACTTC. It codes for CASSRQTPYEQYF.

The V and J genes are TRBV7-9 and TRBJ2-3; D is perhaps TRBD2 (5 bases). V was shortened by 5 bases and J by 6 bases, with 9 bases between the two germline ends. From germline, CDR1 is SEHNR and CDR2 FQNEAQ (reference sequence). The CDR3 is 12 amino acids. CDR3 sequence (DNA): TGTGCCAGCAGCGCTTCGGGGGATACGCAGTATTTT. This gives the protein CASSASGDTQYF.